This T cell receptor beta chain emerged from a study of blood T cells in healthy people across ages. The CDR3 runs 14 residues. V was pared by 8 bases and J by 7 bases, with 18 bases between. The germline V gene has CDR1 SNHLY and CDR2 FYNNEI. A J-beta primer mix and a sample-barcoded 5' primer were used in a second PCR of roughly 6 to 11 cycles. All cDNA molecules were each tagged by a template-switch adaptor with 12 random nucleotides. TCRdb fed the 5' RACE reads into MiXCR, producing one record per CDR3 protein. This table has 800,000 or so distinct CDR3 sequences, just under 25% appearing once. The sample was also linked to a second study, of T cells of mothers and their children. That source adds: Three healthy Caucasian mothers, along with their six children, served as the donors. Slightly higher but non-significant overlap marked related mother-child pairs versus unrelated pairs.

This rearrangement joins TRBV2 to TRBJ1-5; a weak D match, TRBD1 (5 bases). The sample was blood. The sequence came from a boy aged 10-17 years in good health. The CDR3 reads CASVSGGEGQPQHF. DNA of the CDR3: TGTGCCAGCGTTTCGGGGGGGGAAGGACAGCCCCAGCATTTT.